What follows are 18 T cell receptor beta chains derived from one specimen sequenced in a study of OX40 agonist ivuxolimab in advanced cancers. To prepare the library, the immunoSEQ multiplex PCR assay was applied. Sourced from immuneACCESS, this table was stored by TCRdb with only in-frame sequences that have V and J called. A share of the clones is absent; for the studies checked, an unresolved V gene accounts for under half, and the remainder has no known explanation. Recorded for this sample are some 130,000 clones; 90% of them occurred a single time. 1.1% of the sample comes from the top ten. The sequencing used CD4+ or CD8+ T cells sorted from blood, collected in a trial of the OX40 agonist ivuxolimab. All receptors come from an adult with an advanced solid tumor such as melanoma, head and neck, liver or kidney cancer.

This clone has a single count. This chain uses TRBV18 with TRBJ1-2, with no clear D. CDR3 length equals 17 residues. In germline, CDR1 is KGHSH, CDR2 LQKENI. The germline V and J ends were trimmed by 6 bases and 3 bases, with 23 bases remaining between them. DNA for the CDR3: TGTGCCAGCTCCCCGGGTGACACACTCCTAGGAGACTATGGCTACACCTTC. This codes for CASSPGDTLLGDYGYTF.

The chain joins TRBV11-2 to TRBJ2-7; D is tentatively TRBD1 or TRBD2 (5 bases each). Germline V gene data show CDR1 as SGHAT and CDR2 as FQNNGV. This CDR3 region has 15 residues. V was shortened by 4 bases and J by 2 bases, with 15 bases between the two germline ends. CDR3 in DNA: TGTGCCAGCAGCTCGTTACCGGGACCGACCTACGAGCAGTACTTC. As protein: CASSSLPGPTYEQYF. Full variable domain (outside the CDR3, taken from reference TRBV11-2 and TRBJ2-7): EAGVAQSPRYKIIEKRQSVAFWCNPISGHATLYWYQQILGQGPKLLIQFQNNGVVDDSQLPKDRFSAERLKGVDSTLKIQPAKLEDSAVYLCASSSLPGPTYEQYFGPGTRLTVT.

The CDR3 bases are TGTGCCAGCTCACCACCGGGACAGGATAATGAAAAACTGTTTTTT. It translates to CASSPPGQDNEKLFF. This chain links TRBV18 with TRBJ1-4, with TRBD1 identical over 8 bases. V lost 0 bases to trimming and J lost 4 bases; unmatched junction nucleotides: 1. Germline V gene lookup returns CDR1 KGHSH and CDR2 LQKENI. CDR3 length equals 15 residues. Complete variable domain (other parts from reference TRBV18 and TRBJ1-4): NAGVMQNPRHLVRRRGQEARLRCSPMKGHSHVYWYRQLPEEGLKFMVYLQKENIIDESGMPKERFSAEFPKEGPSILRIQQVVRGDSAAYFCASSPPGQDNEKLFFGSGTQLSVL.

The chain recombines TRBV10-3 with TRBJ2-1; possible D gene TRBD1, 6 bases. The V and J ends lost 8 bases and 0 bases respectively, with 8 bases between them. The germline V gene has CDR1 ENHRY and CDR2 SYGVKD. The CDR3 runs 13 residues. CDR3 loop: CAIQGSSYNEQFF. The DNA of the CDR3 is TGTGCCATCCAGGGGAGCTCCTACAATGAGCAGTTCTTC.

This clone turned up a few times. V is TRBV5-4 and J is TRBJ2-7, with 10 nucleotides matching TRBD2. V dropped 0 bases and J dropped 3; count of bases not matched to a gene: 9. In germline, CDR1 is SGHNT, CDR2 YYREEE (reference sequence). CDR3 length: 17 amino acids. Here the CDR3 DNA reads TGTGCCAGCAGCTTGGACACTGCAGCGGGAGGGTACTACGAGCAGTACTTC. As protein: CASSLDTAAGGYYEQYF.

The chain links TRBV9 to TRBJ2-7; 7 positions match TRBD2. Germline V gives CDR1 SGDLS, CDR2 YYNGEE. The CDR3 spans 15 residues. V was pared by 0 bases and J by 5 bases, with 8 bases of the junction left unmatched. CDR3 sequence reads: CASSVGGGSNHEQYF. The DNA of the CDR3 is TGTGCCAGCAGCGTAGGGGGCGGGAGTAACCACGAGCAGTACTTC.

About this clone itself: This same CDR3 is encoded by further DNA sequences in the sample. The genes are TRBV28 and TRBJ2-5; D unresolved. The CDR3 covers 11 residues. Trimming shortened V by 2 bases and J by 3 bases, and 1 base separated the two germline ends. Germline CDR1 MDHEN, CDR2 SYDVKM. CDR3 sequence reads: CASSLEETQYF. CDR3 in DNA: TGTGCCAGCAGTTTAGAAGAGACCCAGTACTTC.

The chain recombines TRBV7-2 with TRBJ2-1; possibly TRBD2 for D (5 bases). The germline V gene encodes CDR1 SGHTA and CDR2 FQGNSA. CDR3 length equals 13 residues. Trimming stripped 4 bases from V and 6 bases from J, with 10 bases between. Written as DNA, the CDR3 is TGTGCCAGCAGCTCTAACCGGGGCAATGAGCAGTTCTTC. Translation: CASSSNRGNEQFF.

The chain combines TRBV19 with TRBJ2-3; 11 nucleotides match TRBD1. The CDR3 is 14 residues long. Trimming took 6 bases from V and 8 from J; bases not matched to a gene: 7. Germline CDR1 and CDR2: LNHDA and SQIVND (reference sequence). The DNA of the CDR3 is TGTGCCAGTAGAGGGACAGGGGGATCGGGTACGCAGTATTTT. Translation gives CASRGTGGSGTQYF. Based on the CDR3 plus reference TRBV19 and TRBJ2-3, the full variable domain is DGGITQSPKYLFRKEGQNVTLSCEQNLNHDAMYWYRQDPGQGLRLIYYSQIVNDFQKGDIAEGYSVSREKKESFPLTVTSAQKNPTAFYLCASRGTGGSGTQYFGPGTRLTVL.

The chain employs TRBV2 and TRBJ1-4; D remains ambiguous. The V end was cut by 3 bases, the J end by 8 bases, with 13 bases between. CDR3 length: 14 residues. Germline-derived CDR1 and CDR2 are SNHLY and FYNNEI. This CDR3 is CASSEGGELEKLFF. The CDR3 DNA reads as TGTGCCAGCAGTGAGGGCGGGGAGCTGGAAAAACTGTTTTTT.

About this clone itself: At one end, the junction sequence differs from germline, possibly due to a read error. V is TRBV29-1 and J is TRBJ2-7; 8 bases agree with TRBD2. CDR1 and CDR2 (germline): SQVTM, ANQGSEA. The CDR3 covers 9 residues. DNA for the CDR3: TGCAGCGTTGATAACGGGAGGGACTTC. Translated, it gives CSVDNGRDF.

The chain carries TRBV2 and TRBJ2-1; 7 nucleotides match TRBD2. The trim removed 6 bases at V and 10 bases at J, leaving 15 bases unmatched. Germline assignment: CDR1 SNHLY and CDR2 FYNNEI. The CDR3 has 15 amino acids. The CDR3 region is CASRKAALASGEQFF. In DNA form, the CDR3 reads TGTGCCAGCAGGAAGGCCGCACTAGCGTCGGGCGAGCAGTTCTTC. Together with reference TRBV2 and TRBJ2-1, the CDR3 gives the full variable domain: EPEVTQTPSHQVTQMGQEVILRCVPISNHLYFYWYRQILGQKVEFLVSFYNNEISEKSEIFDDQFSVERPDGSNFTLKIRSTKLEDSAMYFCASRKAALASGEQFFGPGTRLTVL.

The chain couples TRBV19 to TRBJ2-7; D is perhaps TRBD2 (5 bases). CDR1 and CDR2 from the germline V gene are LNHDA and SQIVND (reference sequence). Trimming took off 3 bases at V and 0 bases at J, with 15 bases between the two ends. The CDR3 is 16 amino acids. DNA for the CDR3: TGTGCCAGTAGTATGGGTTCGGGGTACTTCTCCTACGAGCAGTACTTC. It specifies CASSMGSGYFSYEQYF.

The chain carries TRBV5-1 and TRBJ2-3; TRBD2 aligns across 8 bases. Unmatched junction bases numbered 4, after V lost 1 base and J lost 9 bases. The CDR3 sequence is 13 residues long. CDR1 and CDR2 from the germline V gene are SGHRS and YFSETQ. The CDR3 DNA is TGCGCCAGCAGCTTGTCGACTAGCGCAACGCAGTATTTT. Amino acids: CASSLSTSATQYF.

This clone was detected a few times. The CDR3, as DNA: TGTGCCAGCAGTTTATCAGGCGGGGTTCCCAAAAACATTCAGTACTTC. Translated: CASSLSGGVPKNIQYF. J is TRBJ2-4 and V is TRBV27; TRBD2 might be the D (6 bases). There are 16 residues in the CDR3. Trimming stripped 0 bases from V and 2 bases from J, with 11 bases between. From germline, CDR1 is MNHEY and CDR2 SMNVEV (reference sequence).

CDR3 nucleotides: TGTGCCAGCTCACCCTCCTCGTTTGTGAACACTGAAGCTTTCTTT. This codes for CASSPSSFVNTEAFF. The chain carries TRBV18 and TRBJ1-1; D call uncertain. V gave up 3 bases and J gave up 0 bases, with 11 bases separating them. The V gene's germline CDR1 is KGHSH and CDR2 LQKENI. This CDR3 has 15 amino acids. The full variable domain, with the rest looked up from reference TRBV18 and TRBJ1-1, is NAGVMQNPRHLVRRRGQEARLRCSPMKGHSHVYWYRQLPEEGLKFMVYLQKENIIDESGMPKERFSAEFPKEGPSILRIQQVVRGDSAAYFCASSPSSFVNTEAFFGQGTRLTVV.

A single count supports this clone. J is TRBJ1-1 and V is TRBV28; D is uncertain. Trimming pared 1 base from V and 6 bases from J, leaving 6 bases between. Germline CDR1 reads MDHEN; CDR2 reads SYDVKM. CDR3 length: 12 amino acids. In DNA, the CDR3 is TGTGCCAGCAGTTTATCTTCCCCTGAAGCTTTCTTT. Translated, it gives CASSLSSPEAFF.

The chain recombines TRBV15 with TRBJ2-7, with 10 bases aligning to TRBD2. This CDR3 spans 15 amino acids. Per germline, CDR1 LNHNV and CDR2 YYDKDF (reference sequence). V shed 8 bases and J 7 bases; nucleotides not matched to a gene: 14. The CDR3 DNA reads TGTGCCACCGAAGAGGGAAGCCTAGCGGGAGATGAGCAGTACTTC. Its translation is CATEEGSLAGDEQYF.